This T cell receptor beta chain was sequenced in a study of cytomegalovirus exposure and HLA in healthy donors. Notes on the study in general: Cytomegalovirus status was reportedly diagnosed by the classifier with high specificity and sensitivity.

The CDR3 is 15 amino acids. Between the trimmed V and J ends, which lost 5 bases and 0 bases, there was a span of 14 bases. Germline V gene sequence: CDR1 SGHVS, CDR2 FQNEAQ. PCR employed 60 Vbeta and 13 Jbeta primers. Here immunoSEQ multiplex PCR was the method, and the copy in TCRdb shows in-frame clones only, minus some. The sample has approximately 150,000 clones; around two thirds are singletons. In the case of this clone: No antigen is known for it.

The receptor's source is a man aged 30 to 39 in good health and CMV-seropositive. The sequenced sample was PBMCs. The V gene is TRBV7-8, the J gene TRBJ2-7, with a weak D call TRBD1 (6 bases). The CDR3 here is CASSEIQGSSYEQYF. CDR3 DNA: TGTGCCAGCAGCGAAATACAGGGATCCTCCTACGAGCAGTACTTC. Based on the CDR3 plus reference TRBV7-8 and TRBJ2-7, the full variable domain is GAGVSQSPRYKVAKRGQDVALRCDPISGHVSLFWYQQALGQGPEFLTYFQNEAQLDKSGLPSDRFFAERPEGSVSTLKIQRTQQEDSAVYLCASSEIQGSSYEQYFGPGTRLTVT.